This T cell receptor (beta chain) was found in a study of T-cell reconstitution after alpha-beta-depleted transplantation in children (TCRdb year 2016). Study-level background: Using TCR repertoire profiling, the study quantitatively followed how T-cell immune reconstitution unfolded in children after TCRalphabeta/CD19-depleted allogeneic hematopoietic cell transplantation. Points the paper makes about the study in general: The apparently early alphabetaT-cell count recovery about two months after transplant was reportedly dependent on only several hundred rapidly expanded clones derived from non-depleted graft cells. In some patients, the high TCRbeta diversity seen at day 60 was put down to recipient T cells and intrathymic progenitors that had survived conditioning. Hyperexpanded clone frequencies declined over subsequent months; after one year, T-cell counts and TCRbeta diversity were mostly attributed to newly produced T cells.

V is cut by 5 bases and J by 1 base, and the space between the germline ends is 11 bases. The CDR3 starts with the cysteine, ends with the phenylalanine, and has 14 residues. Kept here is only the CDR3 DNA, which spans 42 bases and is read in frame from base 1. This clonotype was found many times. Which antigen it targets is not known. No clone much larger than this one lies a single base away; base qualities are absent. Per the publication, the treatment or condition label means: allogeneic hematopoietic cell transplantation with graft depleted of TCRalphabeta T cells and CD19 B cells. TCRalphabeta/CD19-depleted allogeneic hematopoietic cell grafts were given to the transplant recipients, all of whom were children. Receptors were amplified or captured by PCR. This sample was sequenced with an Illumina HiSeq 2500. TCR libraries were prepared with molecular barcoding, using unique molecular identifiers to normalize TCRbeta repertoire quantification. TCRdb redid the processing of the public reads, applying fastp at Q25 and MiXCR, and retained in-frame beta chains. Merged by CDR3 protein, the rows form single entries marked with the most common genes and DNA. Present in this sample are about 300,000 distinct CDR3 sequences, about 9.5% of which were seen just once. Of the sample, about 8% is held by the ten largest clones.

The source material was PBMCs, sampled before TCRalphabeta/CD19-depleted stem cell transplant. The chain uses TRBV12-3 or TRBV12-4 and TRBJ1-1; the D gene lacks a confident call. The source is a boy under two years old with acute myeloid leukemia, due to receive a stem cell transplant. Here the CDR3 is given as CASSLDVGNTEAFF. At the DNA level, the sequence is TGTGCCAGCAGTCTGGACGTCGGGAACACTGAAGCTTTCTTT.